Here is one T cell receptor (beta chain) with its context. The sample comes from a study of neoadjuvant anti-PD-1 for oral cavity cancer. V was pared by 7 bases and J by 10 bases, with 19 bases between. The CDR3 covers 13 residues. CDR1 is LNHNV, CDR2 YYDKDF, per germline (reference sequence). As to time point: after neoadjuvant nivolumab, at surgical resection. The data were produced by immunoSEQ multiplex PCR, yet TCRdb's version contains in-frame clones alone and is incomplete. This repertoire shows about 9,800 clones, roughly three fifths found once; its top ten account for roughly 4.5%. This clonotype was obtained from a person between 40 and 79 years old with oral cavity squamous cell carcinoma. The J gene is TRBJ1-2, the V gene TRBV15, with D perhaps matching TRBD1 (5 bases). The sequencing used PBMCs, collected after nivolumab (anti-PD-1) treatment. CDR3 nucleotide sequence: TGTGCCACCACCCCCGGGGGTCAGCCGGACTACACCTTC. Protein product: CATTPGGQPDYTF.